Each of the 4 T cell receptor beta chains below was sequenced from the same sample in a study of T cell responses to AZD1222 COVID-19 vaccine. Sequencing was performed with immunoSEQ multiplex PCR; in TCRdb, only in-frame clones are kept and a portion is missing. In the table there are 100,000 to 150,000 clones, 80% to 90% of which are singletons. This specimen was peripheral blood, taken on day 0 of AZD1222 vaccination. The receptors originated from an adult in good health.

This chain joins TRBV10-3 and TRBJ1-4; 8 bases match TRBD1. Trimming at V came to 2 bases and at J to 11 bases, leaving 7 bases not matched to a gene. Germline lookup yields CDR1 ENHRY and CDR2 SYGVKD. This CDR3 is built from 14 residues. The CDR3 protein is CAISETGQGGKLFF. DNA for the CDR3: TGTGCCATCAGTGAGACAGGACAGGGTGGTAAACTGTTTTTT.

The rearrangement uses TRBV28 and TRBJ2-7; 7 nucleotides match TRBD1. Germline loops: CDR1 MDHEN, CDR2 SYDVKM. The CDR3 has 14 amino acids. V dropped 3 bases and J dropped 3; count of bases not matched to a gene: 5. CDR3 DNA sequence: TGTGCCAGCAGTTTCAGGGGGTCCTACTACGAGCAGTACTTC. The encoded protein is CASSFRGSYYEQYF.

The chain has TRBV5-4 and TRBJ1-3, with D uncertain. There are 16 residues in the CDR3. V lost 4 bases to trimming and J lost 0 bases, with 14 bases between them. Germline CDR1 and CDR2: SGHNT and YYREEE (reference sequence). In DNA form, the CDR3 reads TGTGCCAGCAGCCCAGGAGGGTTCAACTCTGGAAACACCATATATTTT. Protein sequence: CASSPGGFNSGNTIYF.

This chain connects TRBV5-5 to TRBJ2-1; D unclear. The CDR3 covers 14 residues. The germline CDR1 and CDR2 sequences are SGHKS and YYEKEE (reference sequence). V was cut by 3 bases and J by 15 bases, with 22 bases left in between. The CDR3 sequence is CASSYQASPERRFF. Written as DNA, the CDR3 is TGTGCCAGCAGCTACCAGGCGTCTCCAGAACGACGGTTCTTC.